The 7 T cell receptor beta chains given below trace back to one sample, sequenced in a study of vaccination effects on CD4 cells after COVID-19 (dated by TCRdb to 2022 to 2024). The ViraFEST assay stimulated PBMC with viral peptide pools and then used TCR sequencing to identify antigen-specific CD4+ T cell clonotypes by expansion. After 10 to 11 days of culture, CD4+ T cells were isolated with the EasySep CD4+ T cell isolation kit. The absence of prior SARS-CoV-2 infection in healthy vaccine recipients was confirmed by negative nucleocapsid antibodies before and after vaccination. The method was the immunoSEQ multiplex PCR assay. Not all clones reach the TCRdb copy of this immuneACCESS table, which keeps in-frame sequences only. Checked studies attribute under half of the gap to unresolved V genes and leave the rest unexplained. The sample table holds about 73,000 clones, of which 60% to 75% were seen once. Less than 3% of the sample belongs to the ten largest clones.

Their antigens remain unidentified. This material consisted of CD4+ T cells from PBMCs cultured with HCoV-NL63 spike peptides, taken before COVID-19 vaccination. The label giving this sample's cell subset or site can be read as: HCoV-NL63 spike overlapping peptide pool stimulation. The receptors originated from a human donor who received a COVID-19 vaccine.

The chain is built from TRBV7-2 and TRBJ1-4; TRBD1 matches 7 bases. Germline CDR1 reads SGHTA; CDR2 reads FQGNSA. J lost 0 bases, V lost 5 bases, and 6 bases had no gene match. CDR3 length: 16 amino acids. The CDR3, as DNA: TGTGCCAGCAGCACCGCCGGGACAGCAACTAATGAAAAACTGTTTTTT. It codes for CASSTAGTATNEKLFF.

The chain links TRBV3-1 (or the pseudogene TRBV3-2) to TRBJ1-6, with a weak D call TRBD1 (6 bases). The CDR3 covers 15 residues. Trimming removed 2 bases at V and 10 bases at J, with 15 bases between. Germline V CDR1 and CDR2: LGHDT, YNNKEL (reference sequence). The CDR3 DNA reads TGTGCCAGCAGCCAACGAGGGGGGCTGGGATCACCCCTCCACTTT. It codes for CASSQRGGLGSPLHF.

V is TRBV5-1 and J is TRBJ2-5; 8 bases are shared with TRBD2. This CDR3 has 16 residues. Germline CDR1 SGHRS, CDR2 YFSETQ. V was pared by 4 bases and J by 7 bases, with 15 bases of the junction left unmatched. Here the CDR3 reads CASSQQAGALEGTQYF. CDR3 DNA: TGCGCCAGCAGCCAACAAGCGGGGGCCCTTGAGGGGACCCAGTACTTC.

CDR3 DNA sequence: TGTGCCAGCAGCATGTCCGGGACAGGGTATGAAAAACTGTTTTTT. It is translated as CASSMSGTGYEKLFF. V usage is TRBV9 and J usage is TRBJ1-4; 9 bases fit TRBD1. Germline lookup yields CDR1 SGDLS and CDR2 YYNGEE. The trim removed 4 bases at V and 6 bases at J, leaving 7 bases unmatched. The CDR3 totals 15 residues.

The V call is TRBV10-3, the J call TRBJ2-1, with unresolved D. V lost 0 bases, J lost 10 bases, and 7 bases lay in between. The CDR3 runs 12 residues. From germline, CDR1 is ENHRY and CDR2 SYGVKD. The CDR3 DNA reads as TGTGCCATCAGTGAGTCTGGAAGCGAGCAGTTCTTC. This codes for CAISESGSEQFF.

The V and J genes are TRBV5-1 and TRBJ1-4; 7 nucleotides align to TRBD1. The V gene end was trimmed by 2 bases and the J gene end by 3 bases; junction bases not matched to a gene: 7. The V gene's germline CDR1 is SGHRS and CDR2 YFSETQ. This CDR3 region has 16 residues. The CDR3 nucleotides are TGCGCCAGCAGCTTCGGGACAGTGGGCTCTAATGAAAAACTGTTTTTT. Its translation: CASSFGTVGSNEKLFF. The full variable domain, completed using reference TRBV5-1 and TRBJ1-4, is KAGVTQTPRYLIKTRGQQVTLSCSPISGHRSVSWYQQTPGQGLQFLFEYFSETQRNKGNFPGRFSGRQFSNSRSEMNVSTLELGDSALYLCASSFGTVGSNEKLFFGSGTQLSVL.

Comments on this clone: One end of the junction fails to match germline, which may point to a read error. The chain couples TRBV15 to TRBJ1-1; D remains ambiguous. This CDR3 is 14 amino acids long. CDR1 is LNHNV, CDR2 YYDKDF, per germline (reference sequence). CDR3 sequence (DNA): TGTGCCACCAGCAGAGGCGGGATGAACGCTGAAGCTTTCTTT. Protein: CATSRGGMNAEAFF.